The rows below give T cell receptor beta chains drawn from one sample of a study of blood T cell repertoires in COVID-19. The method was immunoSEQ multiplex PCR; TCRdb's version includes in-frame clones alone and lacks a portion of them. The data hold over 15,000 clones, with 75% to 95% observed a single time. The sequenced sample was peripheral blood. The receptors originated from a human donor in a cohort sampled during active COVID-19. Both conserved end residues are part of each CDR3. Fields, in order: D gene, clone size, J gene, V gene, CDR3 DNA, CDR3 protein. D genes are given only for firm matches. The size field is filled for only some rows; it gives once, few, many or a size class.

D: TRBD1
size: NA
J: TRBJ2-7
V: TRBV12-5
DNA: TGTGCTAGTGGGGGGGGACAGGGCACCTACGAGCAGTACTTC
CDR3: CASGGGQGTYEQYF

D: NA
size: NA
J: TRBJ1-1
V: TRBV20-1
DNA: TGCAGTGCCCCCGACAAGTTAGAAGCTTTCTTT
CDR3: CSAPDKLEAFF

D: NA
size: NA
J: TRBJ2-5
V: TRBV18
DNA: TGTGCCAGCTCACCGGGGCCGGAGACCCAGTACTTC
CDR3: CASSPGPETQYF

D: NA
size: NA
J: TRBJ2-7
V: TRBV30
DNA: TGTGCCTGCCAGGGGCTCGACGAGCAGTACTTC
CDR3: CACQGLDEQYF

D: NA
size: NA
J: TRBJ1-1
V: TRBV2
DNA: TGTGCCAGCAGGGTCACAGCTGCACTCAACACTGAAGCTTTCTTT
CDR3: CASRVTAALNTEAFF

D: TRBD1
size: NA
J: TRBJ2-5
V: TRBV3-1/TRBV3-2
DNA: TGTGCCAGCAGCTCTGGGGACAGTCGCGCCGGGACCCAGTACTTC
CDR3: CASSSGDSRAGTQYF

D: NA
size: NA
J: TRBJ2-3
V: TRBV4-2
DNA: TGTGCCAGCAGCCAGGAGGCAAAAGGGCAGTATTTT
CDR3: CASSQEAKGQYF

D: TRBD2
size: NA
J: TRBJ2-1
V: TRBV18
DNA: TGTGCCAGCTCACCACTTGGGACTAGCGGGGGATACAATGAGCAGTTCTTC
CDR3: CASSPLGTSGGYNEQFF

D: NA
size: once
J: TRBJ1-5
V: TRBV11-3
DNA: TGTGCCAGCAGCTTGGGCAGGGGCGCTGGTTGGGGCAATCAGCCCCAGCATTTT
CDR3: CASSLGRGAGWGNQPQHF

D: TRBD2
size: NA
J: TRBJ2-1
V: TRBV7-2
DNA: TGTGCCAGCAGCGCCCTAGCGGGGGGGATAACAGGGTTGTTCTTC
CDR3: CASSALAGGITGLFF

D: NA
size: NA
J: TRBJ2-1
V: TRBV25-1
DNA: TGTGCCAGCAGTGAATTGGGGGGGCTTGTCTTC
CDR3: CASSELGGLVF

D: TRBD2
size: NA
J: TRBJ2-5
V: TRBV5-6
DNA: TGTGCCAGCAGCTTGCTGGGTAGCGGGGGACAAGAGACCCAGTACTTC
CDR3: CASSLLGSGGQETQYF

D: NA
size: NA
J: TRBJ2-2
V: TRBV13
DNA: TGTGCCAGCAGCCCCCGGCTAGGGGGAGGGCCGATCGGGGAGCTGTTTTTT
CDR3: CASSPRLGGGPIGELFF

D: TRBD1
size: NA
J: TRBJ1-2
V: TRBV19
DNA: TGTGCCAGTAGACGGGACAGGCTGGGCTATGGCTACACCTTC
CDR3: CASRRDRLGYGYTF

D: TRBD1
size: NA
J: TRBJ1-6
V: TRBV6-4
DNA: TGTGCCAGCAGTGCCACGACAGGGGAGGGTTCACCCCTCCACTTT
CDR3: CASSATTGEGSPLHF

D: NA
size: NA
J: TRBJ1-4
V: TRBV15
DNA: TGTGCCACCAGCAGTACAGGGTCCGCTAATGAAAAACTGTTTTTT
CDR3: CATSSTGSANEKLFF

D: NA
size: NA
J: TRBJ2-1
V: TRBV9
DNA: TGTGCCAGCAGCGTAGGGGGCAGCAATGAGCAGTTCTTC
CDR3: CASSVGGSNEQFF

D: TRBD1
size: NA
J: TRBJ2-7
V: TRBV30
DNA: TGTGCCTGGAGTGCCCTCGGGACAGGAGTCTCCTACGAGCAGTACTTC
CDR3: CAWSALGTGVSYEQYF

D: TRBD1
size: NA
J: TRBJ1-2
V: TRBV30
DNA: TGTGCCTACTTGACAGGGGAGGATGGCTACACCTTC
CDR3: CAYLTGEDGYTF

D: NA
size: few
J: TRBJ1-5
V: TRBV28
DNA: TGTGCCAGCACCAGAGGGGGAGGCAATCAGCCCCAGCATTTT
CDR3: CASTRGGGNQPQHF

D: NA
size: NA
J: TRBJ2-7
V: TRBV9
DNA: TGTGCCAGCAGCTCCGAAAGGGGTCCCTACGAGCAGTACTTC
CDR3: CASSSERGPYEQYF

D: TRBD1
size: few
J: TRBJ1-2
V: TRBV27
DNA: TGTGCCAGCAGTTTACAGGGGGCGGGCGACTATGGCTACACCTTC
CDR3: CASSLQGAGDYGYTF

D: TRBD2
size: NA
J: TRBJ2-1
V: TRBV5-4
DNA: TGTGCCAGCAGCTTTGCGGGAGCTGTGAATGAGCAGTTCTTC
CDR3: CASSFAGAVNEQFF

D: NA
size: NA
J: TRBJ2-7
V: TRBV29-1
DNA: TGCAGCGTTCGGCTAGCGCAGGAGCAGTACTTC
CDR3: CSVRLAQEQYF

D: TRBD2
size: NA
J: TRBJ2-5
V: TRBV25-1
DNA: TGTGCCAGCAGCGCGGGGACTAGCGGGAGGTGGGAGACCCAGTACTTC
CDR3: CASSAGTSGRWETQYF